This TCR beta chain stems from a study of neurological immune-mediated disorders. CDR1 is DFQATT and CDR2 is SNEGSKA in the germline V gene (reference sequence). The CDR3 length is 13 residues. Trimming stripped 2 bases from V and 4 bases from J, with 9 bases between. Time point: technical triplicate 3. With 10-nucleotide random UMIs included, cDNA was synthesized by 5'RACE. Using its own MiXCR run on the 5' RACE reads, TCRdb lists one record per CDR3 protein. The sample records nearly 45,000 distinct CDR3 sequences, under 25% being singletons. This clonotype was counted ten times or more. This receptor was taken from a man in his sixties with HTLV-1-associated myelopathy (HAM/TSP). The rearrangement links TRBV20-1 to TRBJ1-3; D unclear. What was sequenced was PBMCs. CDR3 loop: CSARWATGNTIYF. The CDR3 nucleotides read TGCAGTGCTAGATGGGCAACCGGAAACACCATATATTTT.